This section outlines one T cell receptor beta chain sequence together with its context. The sample belongs to a study of T cell changes during pregnancy in multiple sclerosis. CDR1 is MNHNY and CDR2 is SVGAGI in the germline V gene (reference sequence). This CDR3 region has 14 residues. Trimming pared 4 bases from V and 0 bases from J, leaving 9 bases between. The repertoire was sequenced with immunoSEQ multiplex PCR; TCRdb's copy has only in-frame clones and lacks some. The sample holds about 87,000 clones, about 94% seen once. The V and J genes are TRBV6-6 and TRBJ1-1; maybe TRBD1 (6 bases). This TCR was recovered from a female donor in good health, enrolled as a control in a pregnancy study. This specimen consisted of peripheral blood, obtained in the third trimester of pregnancy. CDR3 in amino acids: CASSWTVMNTEAFF. Written as DNA, the CDR3 is TGTGCCAGCAGTTGGACAGTCATGAACACTGAAGCTTTCTTT.